This entry lists 17 T cell receptor beta chains sequenced from one sample in a study of kidney transplant recipient with SARS-CoV-2 infection. MiXCR, applied by TCRdb to the reads, yields one record per CDR3 protein. The sample carries 200,000 to 300,000 distinct CDR3 sequences, under 30% recorded once. The starting material was a blood sample, obtained at baseline and around day 110 from a kidney transplant recipient. These receptors all come from a young adult male patient who had COVID-19 and was a kidney transplant recipient. Some T cells may possibly be graft donor cells.

This clonotype came up once. This may be a read error, as it is one base from a much larger clone. No DNA is shown, since the ends of the CDR3 on it are uncertain; the CDR3 is the one TCRdb lists. The gene calls are TRBV12-5 and TRBJ1-2; the table calls TRBD1, which could not be checked here. Both ends counted, the CDR3 spans 17 residues. From germline, CDR1 is LGHNT and CDR2 FRNRAP. CDR3 protein: CASGPYILQGKTYGHTF.

Concerning this clonotype: This sequence may be a read error, since a much larger clone differs from it by one base. This chain connects TRBV5-3 to TRBJ1-2; D call uncertain. TRBV5-3 falls under the ORF class, with uncertain function. Trimming took 7 bases from V and 4 from J, leaving 23 bases between them. This CDR3 spans 16 amino acids. CDR3 amino acids: CARAIRAVRKTYGYTF. The CDR3 coding sequence is TGTGCCAGAGCGATTCGAGCGGTGAGAAAGACCTATGGCTACACCTTC.

This clonotype has a single count. Being one base from a much bigger clone, this may be a read error. This CDR3 is CASNLVQGVNYEQYF. The CDR3 nucleotides are TGCGCCAGCAACTTGGTGCAGGGGGTAAACTACGAGCAGTACTTC. This chain joins TRBV5-1 and TRBJ2-7, with 7 bases fitting TRBD1. The CDR3 is made up of 15 amino acids. Germline values: CDR1 SGHRS, CDR2 YFSETQ.

Worth noting for this clonotype: Since a much larger clone is just one base distant, this may be a read error. This chain connects TRBV27 to TRBJ1-2, with D perhaps TRBD1 (6 bases). CDR1 MNHEY and CDR2 SMNVEV come from the germline V gene (reference sequence). This CDR3 has 16 residues. CDR3 in DNA: TGTACCAGCAGTTTATTAGGGGGGGCGGCTAACTATGGCTACACCTTC. Amino acid sequence: CTSSLLGGAANYGYTF.

The CDR3 DNA reads as TGTGCCAGCAGCTTAGTGGGTAGCGGGTCCACAGATACGCAGTATTTT. It translates to CASSLVGSGSTDTQYF. V and J are TRBV11-3 and TRBJ2-3; 7 positions match TRBD2. The J segment lost 2 bases and the V segment lost 1 base, leaving 6 bases of the junction unmatched. Germline CDR1 reads SGHNT; CDR2 reads YENEEA. This CDR3 region has 16 residues.

The sample holds many counts of this clonotype. The chain couples TRBV21-1 to TRBJ2-3. TRBV21-1 is a pseudogene. CDR3 length: 17 residues. In nucleotides, the CDR3 is TGTGCCAGCAGGCGTCATGTAGCTACAGTCATGCAAGATACGCAGTATTTT. Translation: CASRRHVATVMQDTQYF.

This clonotype was detected only a few times. The V gene is TRBV30, the J gene TRBJ2-3; the D gene is possibly TRBD2 (5 bases). Trimming shortened V by 3 bases and J by 3 bases, and 19 bases separated the two germline ends. From germline, CDR1 is GTSNPN and CDR2 SVGIG (reference sequence). This CDR3 region has 16 residues. CDR3 nucleotides: TGTGCCTGGAGCAGATCGACAAACTGGAGGACAGATACGCAGTATTTT. Amino acids: CAWSRSTNWRTDTQYF.

This clonotype was detected many times. The chain employs TRBV4-2 and TRBJ2-2; 8 bases line up with TRBD1. CDR1 and CDR2 from the germline V gene are LGHNA and YNFKEQ. This CDR3 has 16 amino acids. V dropped 4 bases and J dropped 4; count of bases not matched to a gene: 8. CDR3 in amino acids: CASSRETGAGTGELFF. The CDR3 DNA reads as TGTGCCAGCAGCCGGGAGACAGGGGCTGGCACCGGGGAGCTGTTTTTT.

This clonotype has a count of ten or more. This chain joins TRBV5-6 and TRBJ1-3, with 8 bases aligning to TRBD1. The germline gives CDR1 SGHDT, CDR2 YYEEEE. V lost 3 bases to trimming and J lost 3 bases; unmatched junction nucleotides: 2. CDR3 size: 14 residues. The CDR3: CASSSTGGGNTIYF. CDR3 nucleotide sequence: TGTGCCAGCAGCTCTACAGGGGGTGGAAACACCATATATTTT.

This clonotype appeared many times. The J gene is TRBJ1-1, the V gene TRBV20-1; D possibly corresponds to TRBD1 (6 bases). The CDR3 is made up of 12 amino acids. Germline CDR1 DFQATT, CDR2 SNEGSKA (reference sequence). CDR3 loop: CSGGGHQLEAFF. The CDR3, as DNA: TGCAGCGGCGGGGGACACCAACTTGAAGCTTTCTTT.

This clonotype was counted many times. The genes are TRBV5-4 and TRBJ1-2; D uncertain. This CDR3 comprises 16 residues. Per the germline V gene, CDR1 is SGHNT and CDR2 is YYREEE (reference sequence). The V gene lost 7 bases and the J gene lost 4 bases, with 23 bases spanning the gap. CDR3 region: CASDDSVPGKTYGYTF. The CDR3 region has the DNA TGTGCCAGCGACGACTCCGTACCAGGAAAGACCTATGGCTACACCTTC.

A word on this clonotype: At one end, the junction sequence differs from germline, possibly due to a read error. CDR3 DNA: TGTGCCAGCAGTGAGCAGGGTTATGGCCACACCTTC. Translation: CASSEQGYGHTF. The V gene is TRBV25-1, the J gene TRBJ1-2, with D possibly TRBD1 on 5 matching bases. This CDR3 region has 12 residues. Looked up from germline, CDR1 is MGHDK and CDR2 is SYGVNS.

Worth noting for this clonotype: The missing conserved phenylalanine or tryptophan at the end of this CDR3 makes a read error likely. This chain links TRBV2 with TRBJ1-1; maybe TRBD1 (5 bases). The CDR3 length is 13 residues. Germline V gene data show CDR1 as SNHLY and CDR2 as FYNNEI. With 6 bases removed from V and 1 base from J, the gap between germline ends came to 9 bases. The CDR3 sequence is CASSSGPNTEAFL. As DNA, the CDR3 is TGTGCCAGCAGCTCGGGGCCGAACACTGAAGCTTTCCTT.

To note about this clonotype: It may be a read error: a sequence one base away is much more abundant. J is TRBJ1-4 and V is TRBV12-3 or TRBV12-4; 8 nucleotides match TRBD1. CDR3 length equals 15 residues. The J segment lost 8 bases and the V segment lost 8 bases, leaving 13 bases of the junction unmatched. CDR3 sequence reads: CASAQGRTGREKLFF. CDR3 DNA sequence: TGTGCCAGCGCCCAGGGCCGGACAGGGAGGGAAAAACTGTTTTTT.

This clonotype was observed at least ten times. The V and J genes are TRBV2 and TRBJ1-1; D may be TRBD1 (5 bases). Germline CDR1 reads SNHLY; CDR2 reads FYNNEI. Trimming left V 3 bases short and J 1 base short, with 9 bases between. The CDR3 sequence is 14 residues long. The CDR3 loop reads CASSEGLTNTEAFF. CDR3 bases: TGTGCCAGCAGTGAGGGACTGACGAACACTGAAGCTTTCTTT.

On this clonotype: The CDR3 does not end in the conserved phenylalanine or tryptophan, so this is likely a read error. The chain is built from TRBV11-2 and TRBJ1-2; D gene uncertain. CDR1 is SGHAT, CDR2 FQNNGV, per germline. CDR3 length: 17 residues. V lost 5 bases and J 4 bases, leaving 23 bases between the germline ends. DNA of the CDR3: TGTGCCAGCAGCGCGCTTGTAACAAGCAGAAAGACCTATGGCTACACCCTC. Protein product: CASSALVTSRKTYGYTL.

About this clonotype: This may be a read error: a much more frequent sequence differs by one nucleotide. The gene calls are TRBV2 and TRBJ2-1, with D uncertain. This CDR3 region has 13 residues. The V gene's germline CDR1 is SNHLY and CDR2 FYNNEI. Here the CDR3 reads CASAQGYNNEQIF. CDR3 DNA: TGTGCCAGCGCTCAAGGATACAACAATGAGCAGATCTTC.